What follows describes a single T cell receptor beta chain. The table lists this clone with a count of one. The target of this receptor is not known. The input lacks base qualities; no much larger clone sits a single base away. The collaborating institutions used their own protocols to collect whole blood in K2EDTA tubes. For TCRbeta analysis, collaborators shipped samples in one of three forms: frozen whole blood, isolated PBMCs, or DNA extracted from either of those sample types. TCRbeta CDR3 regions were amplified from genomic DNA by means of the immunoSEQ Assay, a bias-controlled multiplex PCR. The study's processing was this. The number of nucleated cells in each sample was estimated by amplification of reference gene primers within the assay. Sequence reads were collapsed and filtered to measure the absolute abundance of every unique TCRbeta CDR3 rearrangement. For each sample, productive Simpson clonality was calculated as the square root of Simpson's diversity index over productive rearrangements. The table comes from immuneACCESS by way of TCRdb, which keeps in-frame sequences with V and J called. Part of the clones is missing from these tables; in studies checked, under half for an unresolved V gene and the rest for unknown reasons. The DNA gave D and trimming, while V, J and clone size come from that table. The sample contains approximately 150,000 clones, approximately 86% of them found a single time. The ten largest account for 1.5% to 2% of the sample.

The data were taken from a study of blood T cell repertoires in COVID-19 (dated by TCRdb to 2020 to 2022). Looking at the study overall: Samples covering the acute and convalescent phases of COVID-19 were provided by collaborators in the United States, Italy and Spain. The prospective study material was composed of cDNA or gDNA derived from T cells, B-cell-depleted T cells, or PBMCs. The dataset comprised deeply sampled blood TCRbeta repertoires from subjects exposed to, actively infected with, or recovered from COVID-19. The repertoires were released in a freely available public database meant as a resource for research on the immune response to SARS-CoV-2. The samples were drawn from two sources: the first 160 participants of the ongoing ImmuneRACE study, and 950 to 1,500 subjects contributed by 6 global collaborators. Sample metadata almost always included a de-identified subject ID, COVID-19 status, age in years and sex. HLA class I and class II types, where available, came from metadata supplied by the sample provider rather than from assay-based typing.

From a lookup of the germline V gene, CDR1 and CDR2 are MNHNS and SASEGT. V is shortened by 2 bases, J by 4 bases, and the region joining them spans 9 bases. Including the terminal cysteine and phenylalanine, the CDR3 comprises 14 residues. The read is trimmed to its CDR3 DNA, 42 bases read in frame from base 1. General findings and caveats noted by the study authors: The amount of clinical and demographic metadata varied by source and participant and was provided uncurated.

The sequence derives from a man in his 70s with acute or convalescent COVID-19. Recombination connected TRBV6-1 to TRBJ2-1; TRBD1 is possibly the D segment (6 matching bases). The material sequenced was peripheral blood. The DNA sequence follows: TGTGCCAGCAGTGAACGGCAGGGGTACAATGAGCAGTTCTTC. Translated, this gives CASSERQGYNEQFF.